This record looks at one TCR beta chain sequence and its context. No antigen is known for it. The study ran its PCR with 60 Vbeta and 13 Jbeta primers. The method was immunoSEQ multiplex PCR; TCRdb's version includes in-frame clones alone and lacks a portion of them. This sample has tens of thousands of clones, with about 74% found just once. The data originate from a study of cytomegalovirus exposure and HLA in healthy donors. Study results and caveats: Owing to their indistinguishability, certain V segments, notably TRBV6-2 and TRBV6-3, were excluded. Researchers reportedly found TCR beta sequences accurately predicted most subjects' HLA-A and HLA-B alleles. Specificity for CMV antigens was confirmed in vitro for a few of the CMV-associated chains.

In germline, CDR1 is MNHNS, CDR2 SASEGT. The junction had 2 bases not matched to a gene; V was cut back by 1 base and J by 0 bases. There are 16 residues in the CDR3. The receptor was derived from a man younger than 45 in good health and CMV-seronegative. V and J are TRBV6-1 and TRBJ1-3; 8 nucleotides line up with TRBD1. Material for sequencing was PBMCs. CDR3 protein: CASSEGTGNSGNTIYF. In DNA form, the CDR3 reads TGTGCCAGCAGTGAAGGGACAGGGAACTCTGGAAACACCATATATTTT.